These 22 T cell receptor beta chains were all obtained from the same sample, sequenced in a study of cytomegalovirus exposure and HLA in healthy donors (dated by TCRdb to 2015 to 2018). The receptor library was made with the immunoSEQ multiplex PCR assay. The multiplex PCR relied on a mix of 60 forward primers for TCR Vbeta segments and 13 reverse primers for TCR Jbeta segments. TCRdb took this table from immuneACCESS and kept in-frame rearrangements with V and J called. Such tables lack part of the clones; where checked against another copy, unresolved V genes explain under half of the gap, and the rest is unexplained. This sample has 95,000 to 150,000 clones in its table, and 70% to 85% of those were observed once. Roughly 3.7% of the sample goes to the ten largest clones. Specimen: PBMCs. Receptor source: a human donor in good health.

The chain joins TRBV5-4 to TRBJ2-1; 7 positions agree with TRBD2. V was pared by 4 bases and J by 7 bases, with 17 bases of the junction left unmatched. Germline loops: CDR1 SGHNT, CDR2 YYREEE (reference sequence). The CDR3 sequence is 17 residues long. CDR3 DNA sequence: TGTGCCAGCAGCCCCCTACGGTCTGGGCGGGAGAGGAATGAGCAGTTCTTC. Protein: CASSPLRSGRERNEQFF. Variable domain in full (rest from reference TRBV5-4 and TRBJ2-1): ETGVTQSPTHLIKTRGQQVTLRCSSQSGHNTVSWYQQALGQGPQFIFQYYREEENGRGNFPPRFSGLQFPNYSSELNVNALELDDSALYLCASSPLRSGRERNEQFFGPGTRLTVL.

The V gene is TRBV6-5, the J gene TRBJ1-3; D unclear. The CDR3 loop spans 14 amino acids. Trimming stripped 10 bases from V and 0 bases from J, with 13 bases between. Germline V CDR1 and CDR2: MNHEY, SVGAGI. CDR3 sequence reads: CATRGDPSGNTIYF. DNA for the CDR3: TGTGCCACACGAGGAGATCCCTCTGGAAACACCATATATTTT.

The rearrangement links TRBV5-4 to TRBJ2-3, with D perhaps TRBD1 (5 bases). Looked up from germline, CDR1 is SGHNT and CDR2 is YYREEE (reference sequence). The germline V and J ends were trimmed by 10 bases and 5 bases, with 14 bases remaining between them. The CDR3 spans 12 residues. The DNA of the CDR3 is TGTGCCGTGTCAGGCAGGGAAGATACGCAGTATTTT. This gives the protein CAVSGREDTQYF.

The chain couples TRBV18 to TRBJ2-7; 12 bases line up with TRBD1. Germline V lookup: CDR1 KGHSH, CDR2 LQKENI. This CDR3 spans 14 amino acids. V shed 3 bases and J 6 bases; nucleotides not matched to a gene: 3. The CDR3 spells CASSPGQGAAEQYF. CDR3 nucleotide sequence: TGTGCCAGCTCACCGGGACAGGGGGCGGCCGAGCAGTACTTC.

This clone was observed a few times. The V gene is TRBV18, the J gene TRBJ1-2, with 7 bases that match TRBD1. CDR1 and CDR2 from the germline V gene are KGHSH and LQKENI. V trimming: 4 bases; J trimming: 5 bases; junction bases outside the gene matches: 7. The CDR3 is 14 amino acids. The CDR3 protein is CASSRYRGVYGYTF. The CDR3 DNA sequence: TGTGCCAGCTCACGGTACAGGGGCGTGTATGGCTACACCTTC.

The chain's CDR3 is CASSRAPQGLNTEAFF. The DNA for the CDR3 is TGCGCCAGCAGCCGGGCCCCACAGGGCCTGAACACTGAAGCTTTCTTT. The chain couples TRBV5-1 to TRBJ1-1; a possible D gene is TRBD1 (6 bases). The CDR3 runs 16 residues. V dropped 4 bases and J dropped 0 bases, with 16 bases sitting between them. Germline loops: CDR1 SGHRS, CDR2 YFSETQ.

The genes are TRBV11-2 and TRBJ2-1; D remains unclear. V lost 5 bases to trimming and J lost 1 base, with 12 bases between them. The CDR3 is made up of 15 amino acids. Germline values: CDR1 SGHAT, CDR2 FQNNGV. CDR3 bases: TGTGCCAGCAGCCCTGAATCGCGGTCCTACAATGAGCAGTTCTTC. This sequence encodes CASSPESRSYNEQFF.

This chain joins TRBV27 and TRBJ1-1, with D uncertain. Trimming cost V 6 bases and J 1 base, with 12 bases left between them. CDR1 and CDR2 (germline): MNHEY, SMNVEV (reference sequence). There are 14 residues in the CDR3. CDR3 bases: TGTGCCAGCAGCCTTTCCTCAGGGAACACTGAAGCTTTCTTT. Protein: CASSLSSGNTEAFF.

The V gene is TRBV2, the J gene TRBJ2-5, with a tentative D call TRBD2 (5 bases). The germline gives CDR1 SNHLY, CDR2 FYNNEI. The CDR3 has 13 residues. Trimming took 7 bases from V and 11 from J, leaving 20 bases between them. DNA of the CDR3: TGTGCCAGCATCGGGTTACGGCCTGGGGAGCAGTACTTC. This codes for CASIGLRPGEQYF.

This rearrangement joins TRBV30 to TRBJ2-1, with D perhaps TRBD2 (6 bases). From germline, CDR1 is GTSNPN and CDR2 SVGIG (reference sequence). This CDR3 has 14 residues. V was clipped by 2 bases and J by 9 bases, with 17 bases between them. CDR3 sequence (DNA): TGTGCCTGGAGTCCGACGGGAGTTCGGAGTGAGCAGTTCTTC. Its translation: CAWSPTGVRSEQFF.

The V and J genes are TRBV10-1 and TRBJ2-1; 10 positions agree with TRBD2. The CDR3 has 15 amino acids. The germline V gene encodes CDR1 WNHNN and CDR2 SYGVQD (reference sequence). V was pared by 2 bases and J by 10 bases, with 8 bases of the junction left unmatched. CDR3 region: CASSERLAGEYEQFF. The CDR3 DNA reads TGCGCCAGCAGTGAGAGGCTAGCGGGAGAATACGAGCAGTTCTTC.

The rearrangement links TRBV7-9 to TRBJ2-3; 9 nucleotides line up with TRBD2. This CDR3 comprises 15 residues. V dropped 3 bases and J dropped 3; count of bases not matched to a gene: 4. CDR1 and CDR2 (germline): SEHNR, FQNEAQ (reference sequence). The CDR3 DNA reads as TGTGCCAGCAGCTTTGGCGGGAGGGGGACAGATACGCAGTATTTT. Amino acids: CASSFGGRGTDTQYF.

The chain employs TRBV11-3 and TRBJ1-4; D perhaps matches TRBD1 (6 bases). Trimming cost V 3 bases and J 6 bases, with 11 bases left between them. The CDR3 has 14 residues. In germline, CDR1 is SGHNT, CDR2 YENEEA. The CDR3 loop reads CASSFGGGDEKLFF. The CDR3 nucleotides are TGTGCCAGCAGCTTTGGGGGGGGCGATGAAAAACTGTTTTTT.

The chain has TRBV6-5 and TRBJ2-4; TRBD1 aligns across 7 bases. The CDR3 has 15 residues. Germline values: CDR1 MNHEY, CDR2 SVGAGI. The trim removed 5 bases at V and 1 base at J, leaving 5 bases unmatched. CDR3 loop: CASSTGEWAKNIQYF. As DNA, the CDR3 is TGTGCCAGCAGTACAGGGGAGTGGGCCAAAAACATTCAGTACTTC.

V and J are TRBV27 and TRBJ2-1; 8 bases fit TRBD1. The CDR3 has 13 residues. Germline-derived CDR1 and CDR2 are MNHEY and SMNVEV (reference sequence). The ends lost 4 bases at V and 15 bases at J; junction bases unmatched: 11. CDR3 sequence reads: CASSSLALQGVFF. The CDR3 region has the DNA TGTGCCAGCAGTTCCCTAGCCCTACAGGGGGTGTTCTTC.

The J gene is TRBJ2-1, the V gene TRBV19, with 10 bases lining up with TRBD2. Trimming took 7 bases from V and 5 from J; bases not matched to a gene: 8. The CDR3 is 15 amino acids. Per the germline V gene, CDR1 is LNHDA and CDR2 is SQIVND (reference sequence). The CDR3 loop reads CASKGGLAGDNEQFF. The CDR3 nucleotides are TGTGCCAGTAAGGGTGGGCTAGCGGGAGACAATGAGCAGTTCTTC.

This clone was seen a few times. The chain is built from TRBV4-1 and TRBJ1-6; 10 bases fit TRBD1. Per the germline V gene, CDR1 is MGHRA and CDR2 is YSYEKL. With 0 bases clipped from V and 9 bases from J, the junction kept 5 bases outside the gene matches. The CDR3 is 16 residues long. Written as DNA, the CDR3 is TGCGCCAGCAGCCAAGATCGGGACAGGGGTAGTTCACCCCTCCACTTT. Its protein is CASSQDRDRGSSPLHF.

The chain carries TRBV6-1 and TRBJ1-3; perhaps TRBD1 as D (5 bases). Trimming took 3 bases from V and 1 from J, leaving 13 bases between them. This CDR3 region has 16 residues. Germline CDR1 and CDR2: MNHNS and SASEGT. This CDR3 reads CASSEGLLRSGNTIYF. In nucleotides, the CDR3 is TGTGCCAGCAGTGAGGGGCTTCTGAGGTCTGGAAACACCATATATTTT.

A few counts support this clone. The chain combines TRBV5-4 with TRBJ2-2, with 12 bases lining up with TRBD2. Per the germline V gene, CDR1 is SGHNT and CDR2 is YYREEE (reference sequence). The CDR3 runs 16 residues. Trimming cost V 4 bases and J 7 bases; bases outside gene matches: 8. The CDR3 DNA is TGTGCCAGCAGCCCAAGACTAGCGGGAGATAACGGGGAGCTGTTTTTT. It yields the protein CASSPRLAGDNGELFF.

The gene calls are TRBV29-1 and TRBJ2-5; 7 nucleotides agree with TRBD1. CDR1 SQVTM and CDR2 ANQGSEA come from the germline V gene. The CDR3 runs to 14 residues. The V gene end was trimmed by 0 bases and the J gene end by 0 bases; junction bases not matched to a gene: 1. The CDR3 DNA sequence: TGCAGCGTTGAAGACGGGACAGACCAAGAGACCCAGTACTTC. The encoded protein is CSVEDGTDQETQYF.

The V call is TRBV19, the J call TRBJ1-3; 7 bases agree with TRBD1. The J segment lost 7 bases and the V segment lost 5 bases, leaving 17 bases of the junction unmatched. The germline CDR1 and CDR2 sequences are LNHDA and SQIVND (reference sequence). There are 17 residues in the CDR3. The DNA for the CDR3 is TGTGCCAGTAGTCCCGAAGGAGGGGGCCCCCGTCGGAACACCATATATTTT. It codes for CASSPEGGGPRRNTIYF.

The chain joins TRBV5-4 to TRBJ2-7, with TRBD2 matching over 7 bases. CDR1 and CDR2 from the germline V gene are SGHNT and YYREEE (reference sequence). CDR3 length: 14 amino acids. V shed 4 bases and J 4 bases; nucleotides not matched to a gene: 8. CDR3 loop: CASSPGTTFYEQYF. The CDR3 DNA reads as TGTGCCAGCAGCCCCGGGACTACCTTTTACGAGCAGTACTTC.